The entry below describes one T cell receptor beta chain. Its antigen is currently not known. Within one base of it there is no much larger clone, and no base qualities were kept. This sample was included in a study of blood T cell repertoires in COVID-19 (dated by TCRdb to 2018 to 2021). Concerning the study at large: Samples from collaborators originated in the United States, Italy and Spain and spanned both the acute and convalescent phases of COVID-19. The prospective study material was composed of cDNA or gDNA derived from T cells, B-cell-depleted T cells, or PBMCs. Subjects who had been exposed to COVID-19, were actively infected with it, or had recovered from it provided the deeply sampled blood TCRbeta repertoires that made up the dataset. The repertoires were released in a freely available public database meant as a resource for research on the immune response to SARS-CoV-2. Samples were obtained from the ongoing ImmuneRACE study (first 160 participants) and from 1,000 to 1,500 subjects provided by 6 global collaborators. Nearly every sample came with metadata listing a de-identified subject ID, COVID-19 status, age in years and sex. Where HLA class I and class II types were available, the types were taken from metadata supplied by the sample provider, not from assay-based typing.

Overall study results and their limits: The amount of clinical and demographic metadata varied by source and participant and was provided uncurated.

TCRbeta CDR3 regions were amplified from genomic DNA by means of the immunoSEQ Assay, a bias-controlled multiplex PCR. As for the original processing: Nucleated cell counts per sample were estimated from amplification of reference gene primers within the assay. Sequence reads were collapsed and filtered to measure the absolute abundance of every unique TCRbeta CDR3 rearrangement. For each sample, productive Simpson clonality was calculated as the square root of Simpson's diversity index across productive rearrangements. TCRdb retrieved this table from immuneACCESS and kept in-frame rearrangements only. Not all clones are present; in checked studies, unresolved V genes account for under half, and no reason is known for the remainder. The V and J calls and the clone size are those of that table, but D and trimming were determined from the DNA. This sample comprises roughly 310,000 clones, almost 90% of them detected only once. Less than 3.5% of the sample is held by the ten biggest clonotypes.

One collaborating source in Seattle enrolled patients during active infection and followed them longitudinally through the course of disease. Whole blood was collected in K2EDTA tubes by collaborating institutions according to the institutions' own protocols. Collaborator samples were shipped for TCRbeta analysis as frozen whole blood, isolated PBMCs, or DNA extracted from either sample type. The junction shows trimming of 5 bases on V and 4 bases on J, and the gene matches do not reach 5 bases of it. The germline V gene (reference sequence) yields LNHDA for CDR1 and SQIVND for CDR2. From the cysteine up to the phenylalanine, the CDR3 has a length of 14 residues. Solely the CDR3 DNA is kept, with 42 bases framed from the first base.

This clonotype was obtained from a woman aged 30 to 39 with COVID-19, enrolled during active disease. In this chain, TRBV19 is recombined with TRBJ2-1; 7 bases in the middle match TRBD1. Sequencing was done on a sample of peripheral blood. At the DNA level, the sequence is TGTGCCAGTAGTCACCGGGACAGTTACAATGAGCAGTTCTTC. The resulting protein is CASSHRDSYNEQFF.